These 27 T cell receptor beta chains were sequenced from one sample in a study of T cell changes during pregnancy in multiple sclerosis. Profiling relied on immunoSEQ multiplex PCR, and the TCRdb table lists in-frame clones only, not all of them. The data show tens of thousands of clones, around 90% seen once. The sample in question was CD4+ T cells from peripheral blood mononuclear cells, obtained before pregnancy. The receptors come from a female donor with multiple sclerosis, enrolled in a pregnancy study.

J is TRBJ2-1 and V is TRBV10-3; D may be TRBD1 (5 bases). In germline, CDR1 is ENHRY, CDR2 SYGVKD. Deletions cut 0 bases from V and 4 bases from J, with 10 bases between. The CDR3 totals 15 residues. This chain's CDR3 is CAISESHDRYNEQFF. The DNA of the CDR3 is TGTGCCATCAGTGAGTCTCACGACAGATACAATGAGCAGTTCTTC.

V gene TRBV28 combines with J gene TRBJ2-4; possible D gene TRBD1, 5 bases. This CDR3 has 12 amino acids. V gave up 6 bases and J gave up 8 bases, with 11 bases separating them. Per germline, CDR1 MDHEN and CDR2 SYDVKM. DNA for the CDR3: TGTGCCAGCAGCTCAGGGATGTACATTCAGTACTTC. Its translation: CASSSGMYIQYF.

The chain employs TRBV7-8 and TRBJ1-2, with TRBD1 matching over 8 bases. The CDR3 is 15 amino acids. Germline-derived CDR1 and CDR2 are SGHVS and FQNEAQ. V gave up 5 bases and J gave up 2 bases; unmatched junction bases: 7. CDR3 in DNA: TGTGCCAGCAGCCTCGGACAGGGCGGCAACTATGGCTACACCTTC. Amino acids: CASSLGQGGNYGYTF.

The chain has TRBV7-3 and TRBJ2-7; possibly TRBD2 for D (5 bases). The CDR3 runs to 13 residues. Germline V gene data show CDR1 as SGHTA and CDR2 as FQGTGA. V shed 4 bases and J shed 9 bases, with 16 bases lying between them. CDR3 DNA sequence: TGTGCCAGCAGCTCGGGTATACGGGATGTGCAGTACTTC. Translation gives CASSSGIRDVQYF.

The rearrangement uses TRBV2 and TRBJ2-3; 11 bases agree with TRBD2. This CDR3 spans 16 amino acids. V was clipped by 6 bases and J by 2 bases; unmatched bases: 7. Germline V gives CDR1 SNHLY, CDR2 FYNNEI. This CDR3 is CASRVPGLADTDTQYF. The CDR3 coding sequence is TGTGCCAGCAGGGTTCCGGGACTAGCGGACACAGATACGCAGTATTTT.

The rearrangement links TRBV2 to TRBJ2-2; 9 bases map to TRBD2. V was pared by 0 bases and J by 6 bases, with 5 bases of the junction left unmatched. Per the germline V gene, CDR1 is SNHLY and CDR2 is FYNNEI. The CDR3 spans 16 residues. This chain's CDR3 is CASSEALAGYPGELFF. The CDR3 nucleotides are TGTGCCAGCAGTGAAGCCCTAGCGGGGTACCCCGGGGAGCTGTTTTTT.

Judged by abundance, this clone is medium-sized. This sequence joins TRBV30 and TRBJ2-6; no clear D gene. Looked up from germline, CDR1 is GTSNPN and CDR2 is SVGIG (reference sequence). The CDR3 has 13 amino acids. V lost 4 bases and J 5 bases, leaving 9 bases between the germline ends. Here the CDR3 DNA reads TGTGCCTGGATTACTGGTAGGGCCAACGTCCTGACTTTC. The encoded protein is CAWITGRANVLTF.

The chain combines TRBV19 with TRBJ1-1; no clear D gene. CDR3 length: 15 residues. Trimming removed 4 bases at V and 7 bases at J, with 19 bases between. Looked up from germline, CDR1 is LNHDA and CDR2 is SQIVND (reference sequence). CDR3 in amino acids: CASSTGAGRINEAFF. The CDR3 coding sequence is TGTGCCAGTAGTACGGGAGCCGGGAGGATCAATGAAGCTTTCTTT.

CDR3 nucleotide sequence: TGTGCCAGCAGCTTAGTCGGCTTTACAGGGTCCGGGGAGCTGTTTTTT. Translating gives CASSLVGFTGSGELFF. The rearrangement joins TRBV7-2 to TRBJ2-2; D is perhaps TRBD1 (6 bases). Trimming pared 1 base from V and 6 bases from J, leaving 15 bases between. The CDR3 covers 16 residues. CDR1 and CDR2 (germline): SGHTA, FQGNSA.

This chain joins TRBV15 and TRBJ2-2; D might be TRBD2 (6 bases). V was pared by 8 bases and J by 4 bases, with 14 bases between. The CDR3 covers 14 residues. Germline CDR1 and CDR2: LNHNV and YYDKDF (reference sequence). The CDR3 sequence is CATRRESVTGELFF. The CDR3, as DNA: TGTGCCACCCGTCGGGAGTCGGTCACCGGGGAGCTGTTTTTT. Full variable domain (remainder filled in from reference TRBV15 and TRBJ2-2): DAMVIQNPRYQVTQFGKPVTLSCSQTLNHNVMYWYQQKSSQAPKLLFHYYDKDFNNEADTPDNFQSRRPNTSFCFLDIRSPGLGDTAMYLCATRRESVTGELFFGEGSRLTVL.

V usage is TRBV4-1 and J usage is TRBJ2-2; D remains unclear. Germline V gene lookup returns CDR1 MGHRA and CDR2 YSYEKL. Trimming took off 2 bases at V and 0 bases at J, with 13 bases between the two ends. The CDR3 length is 17 residues. The CDR3 region has the DNA TGCGCCAGCAGCCAACCGACTCTTCTTGCGAACACCGGGGAGCTGTTTTTT. Encoded protein: CASSQPTLLANTGELFF.

In this sample, this clone turned up a few times. At the DNA level, this CDR3 is encoded by other sequences in the same sample as well. The chain joins TRBV6-1 to TRBJ2-3, with 7 nucleotides matching TRBD2. This CDR3 has 15 amino acids. After removal of 2 bases from V and 0 bases from J, the junction contained 2 bases not matched to a gene. Germline CDR1 and CDR2: MNHNS and SASEGT. In DNA form, the CDR3 reads TGTGCCAGCAGTGAAAGCGGGGCTAGCACAGATACGCAGTATTTT. This gives the protein CASSESGASTDTQYF.

This chain connects TRBV4-2 to TRBJ2-5; 13 bases map to TRBD2. The end of the DNA is better explained by TRBJ2-7, so the J call may be wrong. The CDR3 runs to 15 residues. CDR1 and CDR2 (germline): LGHNA, YNFKEQ. The CDR3 bases are TGTGCCAGCAGCCCCGGGACTAGCGGGGCTAACGAGCAGTACTTC. Its translation: CASSPGTSGANEQYF.

This clone counts as medium-sized. The V gene is TRBV19, the J gene TRBJ1-3; D is perhaps TRBD1 (6 bases). The germline V gene encodes CDR1 LNHDA and CDR2 SQIVND (reference sequence). Trimming stripped 4 bases from V and 2 bases from J, with 9 bases between. This CDR3 contains 14 residues. CDR3 bases: TGTGCCAGTAGTAGAGGGGGTCCTGGAAACACCATATATTTT. It is translated as CASSRGGPGNTIYF. Variable domain in full (rest from reference TRBV19 and TRBJ1-3): DGGITQSPKYLFRKEGQNVTLSCEQNLNHDAMYWYRQDPGQGLRLIYYSQIVNDFQKGDIAEGYSVSREKKESFPLTVTSAQKNPTAFYLCASSRGGPGNTIYFGEGSWLTVV.

CDR3 protein: CASSYSGLASHEQFF. In DNA form, the CDR3 reads TGTGCCAGCAGTTACTCGGGACTAGCGAGCCATGAGCAGTTCTTC. The J gene is TRBJ2-1, the V gene TRBV6-5; the match to TRBD2 covers 10 bases. The CDR3 sequence is 15 residues long. Trimming cost V 0 bases and J 8 bases; bases outside gene matches: 4. CDR1 and CDR2 from the germline V gene are MNHEY and SVGAGI.

The chain uses TRBV7-3 and TRBJ2-5; 9 bases map to TRBD2. This CDR3 is built from 14 residues. CDR1 is SGHTA and CDR2 is FQGTGA in the germline V gene. J lost 2 bases, V lost 2 bases, and 0 bases had no gene match. CDR3 residues: CASSLAGGQETQYF. In nucleotides, the CDR3 is TGTGCCAGCAGCTTAGCGGGGGGGCAAGAGACCCAGTACTTC.

The V gene is TRBV7-9, the J gene TRBJ1-5; TRBD1 aligns across 7 bases. In germline, CDR1 is SEHNR, CDR2 FQNEAQ (reference sequence). CDR3 length equals 18 residues. Trimming removed 2 bases from V and 5 bases from J; junction bases left unmatched: 15. The CDR3 sequence is CASSLQGARGRGDQPQHF. For the CDR3, the DNA is TGTGCCAGCAGCTTACAGGGAGCGCGGGGCAGGGGGGATCAGCCCCAGCATTTT. The full variable domain, with the rest looked up from reference TRBV7-9 and TRBJ1-5, is DTGVSQNPRHKITKRGQNVTFRCDPISEHNRLYWYRQTLGQGPEFLTYFQNEAQLEKSRLLSDRFSAERPKGSFSTLEIQRTEQGDSAMYLCASSLQGARGRGDQPQHFGDGTRLSIL.

This chain links TRBV6-6 with TRBJ2-7, with 11 bases aligning to TRBD1. The germline V gene has CDR1 MNHNY and CDR2 SVGAGI (reference sequence). This CDR3 region has 14 residues. V shed 4 bases, J shed 4 bases, and the junction held 3 bases outside the gene matches. The chain's CDR3 is CASSSGQGVYEQYF. The CDR3 region has the DNA TGTGCCAGCAGTTCGGGACAGGGGGTTTACGAGCAGTACTTC.

This clone was seen a handful of times. The DNA for the CDR3 is TGTGCCAGCAGCTTCGACAGGGACGGCTACACCTTC. Protein: CASSFDRDGYTF. V and J are TRBV7-9 and TRBJ1-2; 7 nucleotides match TRBD1. The CDR3 is made up of 12 amino acids. Trimming took 3 bases from V and 8 from J; bases not matched to a gene: 3. CDR1 is SEHNR, CDR2 FQNEAQ, per germline (reference sequence).

This chain links TRBV28 with TRBJ2-2; 9 nucleotides align to TRBD2. CDR3 length: 16 residues. Germline V gene data show CDR1 as MDHEN and CDR2 as SYDVKM. J was trimmed by 7 bases and V by 4 bases; bases with no gene match: 10. As DNA, the CDR3 is TGTGCCAGCAGTTCCCGGGTAGCGGGAGTGGGCGGGGAGCTGTTTTTT. Its protein is CASSSRVAGVGGELFF.

V is TRBV7-9 and J is TRBJ1-5; the match to TRBD1 covers 8 bases. V shed 5 bases and J 1 base; nucleotides not matched to a gene: 16. Germline V gene sequence: CDR1 SEHNR, CDR2 FQNEAQ (reference sequence). The CDR3 loop spans 19 amino acids. CDR3 region: CASSNNLGTGYMSNQPQHF. DNA of the CDR3: TGTGCCAGCAGCAACAACCTGGGGACAGGATACATGAGCAATCAGCCCCAGCATTTT.

The chain links TRBV27 to TRBJ2-7, with D possibly being TRBD1 (5 bases). There are 14 residues in the CDR3. V was clipped by 3 bases and J by 4 bases, with 13 bases between them. Per the germline V gene, CDR1 is MNHEY and CDR2 is SMNVEV (reference sequence). CDR3 DNA: TGTGCCAGCAGTTTTAGGGGCGACAGTTACGAGCAGTACTTC. Translated, it gives CASSFRGDSYEQYF.

The chain combines TRBV6-5 with TRBJ2-7, with D maybe TRBD1 (6 bases). There are 13 residues in the CDR3. V lost 2 bases, J lost 1 base, and 6 bases lay in between. Germline-derived CDR1 and CDR2 are MNHEY and SVGAGI. The CDR3 DNA is TGTGCCAGCAGTTACGGACAGTCCTACGAGCAGTACTTC. It encodes CASSYGQSYEQYF.

The CDR3 DNA follows: TGCGCCAGCAGCTCGTACCCAGGGAAGGACATTCAGTACTTC. Protein sequence: CASSSYPGKDIQYF. The V and J genes are TRBV5-1 and TRBJ2-4; the D gene is possibly TRBD1 (5 bases). The CDR3 runs 14 residues. V was clipped by 3 bases and J by 8 bases, with 15 bases between them. CDR1 is SGHRS and CDR2 is YFSETQ in the germline V gene. Using reference TRBV5-1 and TRBJ2-4 for the parts outside the CDR3, the full variable domain is KAGVTQTPRYLIKTRGQQVTLSCSPISGHRSVSWYQQTPGQGLQFLFEYFSETQRNKGNFPGRFSGRQFSNSRSEMNVSTLELGDSALYLCASSSYPGKDIQYFGAGTRLSVL.

The gene calls are TRBV6-4 and TRBJ2-3; TRBD2 is a possible D gene (6 bases). The germline CDR1 and CDR2 sequences are MRHNA and SNTAGT. The V end was cut by 6 bases, the J end by 1 base, with 11 bases between. The CDR3 contains 14 residues. The CDR3 is CASSPTRRTDTQYF. Here the CDR3 DNA reads TGTGCCAGCAGCCCGACTAGACGCACAGATACGCAGTATTTT.

This chain uses TRBV4-2 with TRBJ2-5; D might be TRBD2 (7 bases). CDR1 is LGHNA and CDR2 is YNFKEQ in the germline V gene. The V end lost 0 bases, the J end lost 1 base, and 27 bases lay between the germline ends. The CDR3 totals 21 residues. CDR3: CASSQDPSSAGALRSQETQYF. In DNA, the CDR3 is TGTGCCAGCAGCCAAGATCCCTCGTCGGCGGGGGCTTTAAGAAGCCAAGAGACCCAGTACTTC.

The chain couples TRBV5-4 to TRBJ2-7, with 7 bases that match TRBD2. CDR1 and CDR2 (germline): SGHNT, YYREEE (reference sequence). The CDR3 contains 15 residues. The trim removed 2 bases at V and 2 bases at J, leaving 7 bases unmatched. CDR3 sequence reads: CASSFQTSPAYEQYF. The CDR3 bases are TGTGCCAGCAGCTTTCAGACTAGCCCAGCCTACGAGCAGTACTTC.